This entry describes one T cell receptor (beta chain). Its antigen is unidentified. The sample is drawn from a study of PD-1 blockade in classical Hodgkin lymphoma. Notes on the study in general: CD4+ TCR diversity rose significantly by C4D1, and CD8+ TCR diversity did not. Baseline diversity was lower in partial responders and progressors than complete responders. TCR diversity at baseline was reported to be reduced in newly diagnosed patients relative to healthy donors.

The ends were cut back, 0 bases at V and 1 base at J, with 6 bases in the middle. The V gene's germline CDR1 is LGHNA and CDR2 YNFKEQ. The CDR3 is 15 amino acids. Time point described: cycle 4 day 1 (C4D1), after six to seven weeks of nivolumab. In every patient, relapse followed autologous stem cell transplantation, while exposure to brentuximab vedotin differed. Classification of best responses gave complete response, partial response or progressive disease. Assay used: immunoSEQ multiplex PCR; TCRdb lists only in-frame clones, some missing. The table lists more than 20,000 clones, approximately 88% of them singletons, with more than 20% in the top ten.

This clonotype was sampled from a human donor with classical Hodgkin lymphoma. The chain couples TRBV4-2 to TRBJ2-2; TRBD1 might be the D (5 bases). The sample in question was peripheral blood mononuclear cells (PBMCs), obtained before the fourth cycle of nivolumab. The CDR3 sequence: CASSQDQGNTGELFF. As DNA, the CDR3 is TGTGCCAGCAGCCAAGATCAGGGGAACACCGGGGAGCTGTTTTTT.